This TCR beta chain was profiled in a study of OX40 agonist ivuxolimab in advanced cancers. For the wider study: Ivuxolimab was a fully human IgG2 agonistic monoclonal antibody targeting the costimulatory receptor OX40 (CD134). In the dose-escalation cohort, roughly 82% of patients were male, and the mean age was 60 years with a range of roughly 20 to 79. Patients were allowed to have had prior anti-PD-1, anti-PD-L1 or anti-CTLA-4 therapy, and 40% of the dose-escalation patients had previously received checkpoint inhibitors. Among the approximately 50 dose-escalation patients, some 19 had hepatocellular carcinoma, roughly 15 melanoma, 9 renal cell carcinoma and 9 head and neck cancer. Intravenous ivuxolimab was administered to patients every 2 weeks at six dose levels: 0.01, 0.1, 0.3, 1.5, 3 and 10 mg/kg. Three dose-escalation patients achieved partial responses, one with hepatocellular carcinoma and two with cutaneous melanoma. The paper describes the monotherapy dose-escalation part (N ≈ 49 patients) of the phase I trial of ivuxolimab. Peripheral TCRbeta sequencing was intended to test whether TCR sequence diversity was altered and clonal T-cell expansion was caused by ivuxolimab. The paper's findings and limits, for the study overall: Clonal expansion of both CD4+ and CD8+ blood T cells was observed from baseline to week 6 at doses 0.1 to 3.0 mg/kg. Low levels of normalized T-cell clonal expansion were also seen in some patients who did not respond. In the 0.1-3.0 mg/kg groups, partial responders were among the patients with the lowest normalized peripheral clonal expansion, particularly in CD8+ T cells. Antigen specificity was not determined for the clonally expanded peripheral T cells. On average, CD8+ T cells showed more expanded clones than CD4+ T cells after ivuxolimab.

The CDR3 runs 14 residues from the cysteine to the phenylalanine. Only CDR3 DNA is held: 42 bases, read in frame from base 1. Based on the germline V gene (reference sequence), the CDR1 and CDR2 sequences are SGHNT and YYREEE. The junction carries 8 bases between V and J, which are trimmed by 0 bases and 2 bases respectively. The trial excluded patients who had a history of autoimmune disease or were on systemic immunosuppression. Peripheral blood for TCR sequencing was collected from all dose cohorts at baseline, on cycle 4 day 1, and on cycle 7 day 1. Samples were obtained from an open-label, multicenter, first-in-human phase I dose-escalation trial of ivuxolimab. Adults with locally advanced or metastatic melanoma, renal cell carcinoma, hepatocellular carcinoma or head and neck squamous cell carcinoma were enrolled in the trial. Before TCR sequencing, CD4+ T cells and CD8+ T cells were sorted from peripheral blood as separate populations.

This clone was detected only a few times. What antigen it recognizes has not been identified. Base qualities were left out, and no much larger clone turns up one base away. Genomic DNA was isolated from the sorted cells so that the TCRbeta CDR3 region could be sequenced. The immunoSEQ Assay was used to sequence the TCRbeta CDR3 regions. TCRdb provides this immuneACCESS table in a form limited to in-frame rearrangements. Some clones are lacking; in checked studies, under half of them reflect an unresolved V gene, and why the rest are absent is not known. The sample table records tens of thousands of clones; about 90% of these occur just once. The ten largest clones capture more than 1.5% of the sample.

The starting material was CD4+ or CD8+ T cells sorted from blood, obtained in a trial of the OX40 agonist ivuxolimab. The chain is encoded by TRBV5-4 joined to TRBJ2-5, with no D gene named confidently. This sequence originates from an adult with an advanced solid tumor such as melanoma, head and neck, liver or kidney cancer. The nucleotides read TGTGCCAGCAGCTTGGAACAACGACAAGAGACCCAGTACTTC. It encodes CASSLEQRQETQYF.